These 13 T cell receptor beta chains were sequenced from one sample in a study of T-cell memory formation after mild COVID-19. One entry per CDR3 protein, called by TCRdb with MiXCR from the 5' RACE reads. Seen here are 400,000 or so distinct CDR3 sequences, around 19% observed once, and the top ten hold about 8.8%. The specimen was PBMCs or a T cell subset sorted from them (not recorded which). The receptor set was obtained from an adult woman who had mild COVID-19 (a few samples of this study predate the infection). Cell type and time point are not known.

The CDR3 nucleotides read TGCGCCAGCAGCTTCATCGGGGTCGGGGAGCTGTTTTTT. It encodes CASSFIGVGELFF. The V gene is TRBV5-1, the J gene TRBJ2-2, with D maybe TRBD2 (5 bases). Germline CDR1 reads SGHRS; CDR2 reads YFSETQ. The CDR3 spans 13 residues. Deletions cut 2 bases from V and 7 bases from J, with 9 bases between.

The chain joins TRBV29-1 to TRBJ2-1; maybe TRBD2 (5 bases). CDR3 length: 14 residues. From germline, CDR1 is SQVTM and CDR2 ANQGSEA. V lost 4 bases, J lost 8 bases, and 18 bases lay in between. CDR3 sequence (DNA): TGCAGCGTTGTTGGACTGCCCCTCCGCCATGAGCAGTTCTTC. This codes for CSVVGLPLRHEQFF.

This clonotype was seen only a few times. The gene calls are TRBV5-1 and TRBJ2-5; D not certain. Trimming shortened V by 4 bases and J by 4 bases, and 8 bases separated the two germline ends. CDR1 is SGHRS, CDR2 YFSETQ, per germline. CDR3 length equals 12 residues. The CDR3 nucleotides read TGCGCCAGCAGCGAAACTCGAGAGACCCAGTACTTC. It translates to CASSETRETQYF.

CDR3 in amino acids: CASSYTGQGSNQPQHF. In DNA form, the CDR3 reads TGTGCCAGCAGTTACACAGGGCAGGGCTCCAATCAGCCCCAGCATTTT. V gene TRBV6-2 or TRBV6-3 combines with J gene TRBJ1-5; D perhaps matches TRBD1 (6 bases). CDR3 size: 16 residues. V lost 2 bases to trimming and J lost 3 bases, with 14 bases between them. Looked up from germline, CDR1 is MNHEY and CDR2 is SVGEGT.

This sequence joins TRBV20-1 and TRBJ1-2, with D unclear. This CDR3 is 8 amino acids long. Germline assignment: CDR1 DFQATT and CDR2 SNEGSKA (reference sequence). The CDR3 region has the DNA TGCGTTTCCCTCGCCTACACCTTC. Translation: CVSLAYTF.

The CDR3 DNA reads TGTGCCAGCAGCAAAGGGGTAGGCAATCAGCCCCAGCATTTT. It encodes CASSKGVGNQPQHF. The V call is TRBV3-1, the J call TRBJ1-5; a possible D gene is TRBD1 (5 bases). Trimming left V 5 bases short and J 2 bases short, with 10 bases between. The germline CDR1 and CDR2 sequences are LGHDT and YNNKEL (reference sequence). There are 14 residues in the CDR3.

This clonotype was recorded a few times. This chain links TRBV7-2 with TRBJ2-7, with 13 bases lining up with TRBD2. The CDR3 sequence is 14 residues long. V shed 4 bases and J 6 bases; nucleotides not matched to a gene: 3. CDR1 is SGHTA, CDR2 FQGNSA, per germline. Written as DNA, the CDR3 is TGTGCCAGCAGCTACGGACTAGCGGGAGTCGAGCAGTACTTC. Protein sequence: CASSYGLAGVEQYF.

The genes are TRBV7-9 and TRBJ1-5, with unresolved D. Germline values: CDR1 SEHNR, CDR2 FQNEAQ (reference sequence). The CDR3 consists of 13 residues. The ends were cut back, 8 bases at V and 3 bases at J, with 11 bases in the middle. CDR3 DNA sequence: TGTGCCAGCCAAGAGCTTTTCAATCAGCCCCAGCATTTT. This sequence encodes CASQELFNQPQHF.

Comments on this clonotype: Its ends do not fully match the called genes, so a read error is possible. The chain is built from TRBV4-2 and TRBJ2-3; D is unclear. CDR3 length: 16 residues. The germline CDR1 and CDR2 sequences are LGHNA and YNFKEQ. The CDR3 DNA follows: TGCGCCAGCAGCCAAGATAGGGCGGCTAGCACAGATACGCAGTATTTT. Translated, it gives CASSQDRAASTDTQYF.

The J gene is TRBJ2-1, the V gene TRBV7-9; D gene ambiguous. V lost 1 base and J 4 bases, leaving 11 bases between the germline ends. This CDR3 region has 15 residues. The germline V gene has CDR1 SEHNR and CDR2 FQNEAQ (reference sequence). In DNA, the CDR3 is TGTGCCAGCAGCTTAGTGGGTATGAGATACAATGAGCAGTTCTTC. It encodes CASSLVGMRYNEQFF.

At least ten counts were recorded for this clonotype. DNA of the CDR3: TGTGCCAGCAGTTACTCGACCGGGAGCGAGCAGTACTTC. It codes for CASSYSTGSEQYF. The rearrangement links TRBV6-2 or TRBV6-3 to TRBJ2-7, with D tentatively TRBD2 (6 bases). Trimming left V 0 bases short and J 6 bases short, with 9 bases between. Per germline, CDR1 MNHEY and CDR2 SVGEGT. There are 13 residues in the CDR3.

The gene calls are TRBV30 and TRBJ1-1, with unresolved D. V lost 5 bases and J lost 2, with 9 bases in between. Germline-derived CDR1 and CDR2 are GTSNPN and SVGIG (reference sequence). The CDR3 loop spans 12 amino acids. This chain's CDR3 is CAWGIINTEAFF. CDR3 in DNA: TGTGCCTGGGGAATAATCAACACTGAAGCTTTCTTT.

The CDR3 DNA sequence: TGTGCCAGCAGCCAGAGGGGGTCTGGCACTGAAGCTTTCTTT. Translation: CASSQRGSGTEAFF. The chain uses TRBV7-6 and TRBJ1-1; D possibly corresponds to TRBD1 (6 bases). This CDR3 is built from 14 residues. V was pared by 5 bases and J by 4 bases, with 14 bases between. The germline V gene has CDR1 SGHVS and CDR2 FNYEAQ.